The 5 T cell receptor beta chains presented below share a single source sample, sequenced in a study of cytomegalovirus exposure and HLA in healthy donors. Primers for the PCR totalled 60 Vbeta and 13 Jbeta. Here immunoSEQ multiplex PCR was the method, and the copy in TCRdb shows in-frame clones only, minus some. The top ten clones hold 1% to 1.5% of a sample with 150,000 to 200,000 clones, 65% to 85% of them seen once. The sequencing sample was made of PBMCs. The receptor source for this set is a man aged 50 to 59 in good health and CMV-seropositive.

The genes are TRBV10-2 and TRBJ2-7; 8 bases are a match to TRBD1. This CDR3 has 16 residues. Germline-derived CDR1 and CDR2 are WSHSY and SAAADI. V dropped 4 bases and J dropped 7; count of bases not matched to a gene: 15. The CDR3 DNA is TGCGCCAGCAGTGGAAGAATCGGACAGGGAAAAGGGGAGCAGTACTTC. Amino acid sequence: CASSGRIGQGKGEQYF.

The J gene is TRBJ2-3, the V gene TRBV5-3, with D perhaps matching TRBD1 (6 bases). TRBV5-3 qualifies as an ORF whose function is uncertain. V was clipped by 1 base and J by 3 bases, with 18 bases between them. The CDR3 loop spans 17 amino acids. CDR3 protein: CARSLWGQWGLTDTQYF. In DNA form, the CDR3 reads TGTGCCAGAAGCTTGTGGGGGCAATGGGGCCTTACAGATACGCAGTATTTT.

The CDR3 spells CASSSSVRGGYTF. DNA for the CDR3: TGTGCCAGCAGCTCCTCGGTTCGCGGTGGCTACACCTTC. The rearrangement joins TRBV9 to TRBJ1-2, with D unclear. V lost 4 bases and J 7 bases, leaving 14 bases between the germline ends. The CDR3 runs to 13 residues. CDR1 is SGDLS, CDR2 YYNGEE, per germline. Together with reference TRBV9 and TRBJ1-2, the CDR3 gives the full variable domain: DSGVTQTPKHLITATGQRVTLRCSPRSGDLSVYWYQQSLDQGLQFLIQYYNGEERAKGNILERFSAQQFPDLHSELNLSSLELGDSALYFCASSSSVRGGYTFGSGTRLTVV.

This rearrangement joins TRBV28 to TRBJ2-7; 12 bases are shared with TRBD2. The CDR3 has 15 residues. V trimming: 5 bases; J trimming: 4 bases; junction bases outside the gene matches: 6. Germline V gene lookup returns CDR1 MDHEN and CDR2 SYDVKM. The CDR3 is CASSPLAGGPYEQYF. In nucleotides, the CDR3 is TGTGCCAGCAGTCCCCTAGCGGGGGGGCCTTACGAGCAGTACTTC. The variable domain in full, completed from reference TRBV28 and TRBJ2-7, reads DVKVTQSSRYLVKRTGEKVFLECVQDMDHENMFWYRQDPGLGLRLIYFSYDVKMKEKGDIPEGYSVSREKKERFSLILESASTNQTSMYLCASSPLAGGPYEQYFGPGTRLTVT.

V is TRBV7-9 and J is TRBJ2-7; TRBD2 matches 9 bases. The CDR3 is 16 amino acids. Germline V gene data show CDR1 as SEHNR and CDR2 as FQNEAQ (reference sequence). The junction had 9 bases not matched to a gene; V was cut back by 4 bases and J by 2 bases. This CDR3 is CASSSGGSGGAYEQYF. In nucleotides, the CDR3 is TGTGCCAGCAGCTCAGGGGGTAGCGGGGGCGCCTACGAGCAGTACTTC. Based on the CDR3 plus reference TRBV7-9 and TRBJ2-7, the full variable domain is DTGVSQNPRHKITKRGQNVTFRCDPISEHNRLYWYRQTLGQGPEFLTYFQNEAQLEKSRLLSDRFSAERPKGSFSTLEIQRTEQGDSAMYLCASSSGGSGGAYEQYFGPGTRLTVT.